The rows below give T cell receptor beta chains drawn from one sample of a study of OX40 agonist ivuxolimab in advanced cancers. This table comes from immunoSEQ multiplex PCR, and its TCRdb copy is limited to in-frame clones, with some not included. The sample lists under 80,000 clones, 86% occurring once. Here the sequenced sample was CD4+ or CD8+ T cells sorted from blood, taken in a trial of the OX40 agonist ivuxolimab. All receptors come from an adult with an advanced solid tumor such as melanoma, head and neck, liver or kidney cancer. CDR3s include the opening cysteine and the closing phenylalanine or tryptophan.

v_gene	j_gene	CDR3aa
TRBV19	TRBJ2-1	CASSITSANNEQFF
TRBV7-3	TRBJ1-3	CASSSDSSGNTIYF
TRBV7-9	TRBJ2-3	CASSSAGSTDTQYF
TRBV18	TRBJ1-6	CASCLQGVNSPLHF
TRBV5-1	TRBJ1-2	CASSLESGGRNGYTF
TRBV28	TRBJ2-1	CVPEGGLNEQFF
TRBV4-3	TRBJ1-2	CASSQAKNYGYTF
TRBV5-1	TRBJ1-3	CASSLDAGQNSGNTIYF
TRBV7-2	TRBJ2-3	CASIAGVTGPGTDTQYF
TRBV6-6	TRBJ1-1	CASSWTGLPGTEAFF
TRBV18	TRBJ1-1	CASSQGRQGLNTEAFF
TRBV7-9	TRBJ1-2	CASSFLTDWGYTF
TRBV7-9	TRBJ1-2	CASSAGRGGANYGYTF
TRBV5-1	TRBJ1-2	CASSSGQTHGYTF
TRBV11-2	TRBJ2-7	CASSLDFQGTAQSYEQYF
TRBV30	TRBJ1-1	CAWSGTANPEAFF
TRBV5-5	TRBJ1-1	CASSLGLQFEAFF
TRBV28	TRBJ1-5	CASSRVRPQHF
TRBV28	TRBJ1-2	CASSPGDAYGYTF
TRBV10-2	TRBJ2-5	CASSVSLGTGRSQYF
TRBV5-1	TRBJ2-1	CASSSKLRQGARYNEQFF
TRBV19	TRBJ2-1	CASSIYGRSSGSGYNEQFF
TRBV27	TRBJ1-1	CASSLEGTEAFF
TRBV6-4	TRBJ2-3	CASWEREVRGLWTDTQYF
TRBV18	TRBJ2-7	CASSPGTGGRYEQYF
TRBV19	TRBJ1-4	CASTGDTVGEKLFF
TRBV5-5	TRBJ1-1	CASSSPSDTRNTEAFF
TRBV4-1	TRBJ1-5	CASSDPPRGGNQPQHF
TRBV25-1	TRBJ2-1	CASSRSHFRIYNEQFF
TRBV5-1	TRBJ2-5	CASSSQGPQETQYF
TRBV7-9	TRBJ2-1	CASSPGSRLAGGPNEQFF
TRBV6-5	TRBJ2-7	CASQLGGSYEQYF
TRBV7-2	TRBJ1-6	CASSLGGQGSSPLHF
TRBV28	TRBJ2-1	CASKPRGSYNEQFF
TRBV9	TRBJ1-1	CASSARTGASGDTEAFF
TRBV6-5	TRBJ2-2	CASSSGQGRTGELFF
TRBV6-6	TRBJ1-1	CASSGQPQNTEAFF
TRBV2	TRBJ2-6	CASRLGQVDSGANVLTF
TRBV18	TRBJ2-5	CASSLVMGGQETQYF
TRBV7-2	TRBJ1-6	CASSPQLGSGSPLHF
TRBV4-1	TRBJ1-5	CASSLTGQALNQPQHF
TRBV7-2	TRBJ2-3	CASSPPGRGDTQYF
TRBV7-2	TRBJ1-2	CASSLGTGTYGYTF
TRBV30	TRBJ1-4	CAWSARPLNEKLFF
TRBV11-3	TRBJ2-3	CASSSGLAGGLVTQYF
TRBV5-1	TRBJ1-4	CASSLVLGEKLFF